This T cell receptor beta chain came from a study of shared clonotypes between healthy human individuals. Study outcomes and limitations: Generally, estimated richness proved larger in naive subsets than it did in memory subsets.

Details on this clone: Its antigen is unknown.

Data came from immunoSEQ multiplex PCR; TCRdb stores just in-frame clones and leaves some out. The table records 1,400,000 or so clones, about 98.5% of them present only once. Germline CDR1 is SGHRS and CDR2 is YFSETQ. Trimming removed 7 bases from V and 5 bases from J; junction bases left unmatched: 10. CDR3 size: 14 residues. This TCR came from a man aged 25-45 years in good health. This rearrangement joins TRBV5-1 to TRBJ2-5; 8 bases match TRBD2. The sequenced sample was naive CD4+ T cells sorted from blood. Subset reported: CD45RA+ positively selected. The CDR3 DNA is TGCGCCAGCGGTACCAGCGGGAGTATCGAGACCCAGTACTTC. It translates to CASGTSGSIETQYF. Combining the CDR3 with reference TRBV5-1 and TRBJ2-5 gives the whole variable domain KAGVTQTPRYLIKTRGQQVTLSCSPISGHRSVSWYQQTPGQGLQFLFEYFSETQRNKGNFPGRFSGRQFSNSRSEMNVSTLELGDSALYLCASGTSGSIETQYFGPGTRLLVL.